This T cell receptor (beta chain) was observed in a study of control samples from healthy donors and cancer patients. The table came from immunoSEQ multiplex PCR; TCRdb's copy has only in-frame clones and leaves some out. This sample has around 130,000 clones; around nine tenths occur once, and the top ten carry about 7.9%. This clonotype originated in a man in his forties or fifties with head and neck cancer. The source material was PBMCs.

The CDR3 DNA sequence: TGCGCCAGCAGGAGTGGAATGAGCGCTACTGAAGCTTTCTTT. Translated: CASRSGMSATEAFF. The rearrangement joins TRBV5-1 to TRBJ1-1; D uncertain. The germline V gene encodes CDR1 SGHRS and CDR2 YFSETQ. There are 14 residues in the CDR3. The V gene lost 5 bases and the J gene lost 5 bases, with 16 bases spanning the gap. The complete variable domain, with remaining parts taken from reference TRBV5-1 and TRBJ1-1, reads KAGVTQTPRYLIKTRGQQVTLSCSPISGHRSVSWYQQTPGQGLQFLFEYFSETQRNKGNFPGRFSGRQFSNSRSEMNVSTLELGDSALYLCASRSGMSATEAFFGQGTRLTVV.